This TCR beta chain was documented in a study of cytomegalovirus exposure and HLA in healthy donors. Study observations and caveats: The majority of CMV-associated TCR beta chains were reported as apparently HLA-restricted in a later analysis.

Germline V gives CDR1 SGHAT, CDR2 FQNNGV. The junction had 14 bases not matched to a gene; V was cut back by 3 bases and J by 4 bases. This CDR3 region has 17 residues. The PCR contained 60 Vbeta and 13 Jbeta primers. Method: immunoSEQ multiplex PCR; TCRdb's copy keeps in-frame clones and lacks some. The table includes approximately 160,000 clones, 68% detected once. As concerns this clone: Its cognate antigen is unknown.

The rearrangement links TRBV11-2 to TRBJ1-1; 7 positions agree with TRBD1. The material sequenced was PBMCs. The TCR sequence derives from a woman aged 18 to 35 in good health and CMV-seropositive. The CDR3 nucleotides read TGTGCCAGCAGCTTCAAGATACCAAGGGGGCAGGGCACTGAAGCTTTCTTT. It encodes CASSFKIPRGQGTEAFF.